The 10 T cell receptor beta chains listed next were all sequenced from one sample in a study of cytotoxic CD8 clonotypes in ibrutinib-treated CLL. Repertoires were generated with immunoSEQ multiplex PCR, while TCRdb's copy carries only in-frame clones and drops some. The sample holds about 160,000 clones, approximately 77% seen once. Specimen: PBMCs, collected after 12 months of ibrutinib treatment. These receptors came from a human donor with chronic lymphocytic leukemia.

This sequence joins TRBV14 and TRBJ2-1; 11 bases are a match to TRBD2. V shed 4 bases, J shed 3 bases, and the junction held 8 bases outside the gene matches. Germline V gene sequence: CDR1 SGHDN, CDR2 FVKESK. This CDR3 has 17 amino acids. The CDR3 region has the DNA TGTGCCAGCAGCCTTTTAGCGGGGGGGCTTCTCTACAATGAGCAGTTCTTC. Its protein product is CASSLLAGGLLYNEQFF.

This chain uses TRBV9 with TRBJ1-3; 7 bases map to TRBD1. The CDR3 covers 12 residues. Germline assignment: CDR1 SGDLS and CDR2 YYNGEE. V lost 4 bases, J lost 12 bases, and 7 bases stayed unmatched. CDR3 sequence reads: CASSQGQALIYF. The CDR3 DNA sequence: TGTGCCAGCAGCCAAGGACAGGCCCTCATATATTTT.

In this sample, this clone turned up once. The chain combines TRBV6-6 with TRBJ2-5, with D possibly being TRBD1 or TRBD2 (5 bases each). V lost 2 bases and J lost 3, with 13 bases in between. The CDR3 loop spans 15 amino acids. Germline V lookup: CDR1 MNHNY, CDR2 SVGAGI (reference sequence). The CDR3 protein is CASSYGRWGKETQYF. Here the CDR3 DNA reads TGTGCCAGCAGTTACGGGAGATGGGGGAAAGAGACCCAGTACTTC.

The chain has TRBV7-8 and TRBJ1-6; 8 bases line up with TRBD1. Looked up from germline, CDR1 is SGHVS and CDR2 is FQNEAQ. The CDR3 has 15 residues. V trimming: 6 bases; J trimming: 14 bases; junction bases outside the gene matches: 15. CDR3 amino acids: CASRPGGTGEFTLHF. For the CDR3, the DNA is TGTGCCAGCAGGCCAGGTGGGACAGGCGAATTCACCCTCCACTTT.

The chain uses TRBV27 and TRBJ2-7; D possibly corresponds to TRBD2 (6 bases). Germline V lookup: CDR1 MNHEY, CDR2 SMNVEV (reference sequence). The V end was cut by 5 bases, the J end by 3 bases, with 20 bases between. The CDR3 is 16 amino acids. CDR3 DNA sequence: TGTGCCAGCAGTCCTTTGGAGGGGTCTAGGGGCTACGAGCAGTACTTC. This encodes CASSPLEGSRGYEQYF.

This sequence joins TRBV2 and TRBJ2-5, with 9 bases matching TRBD1. The CDR3 sequence is 14 residues long. Germline loops: CDR1 SNHLY, CDR2 FYNNEI. V gave up 4 bases and J gave up 2 bases; unmatched junction bases: 2. The CDR3 here is CASSVGTGQETQYF. DNA for the CDR3: TGTGCCAGCAGTGTTGGGACAGGGCAAGAGACCCAGTACTTC.

The chain is built from TRBV27 and TRBJ2-3; D is possibly TRBD1 (6 bases). Per the germline V gene, CDR1 is MNHEY and CDR2 is SMNVEV (reference sequence). The length of the CDR3 is 15 residues. V lost 6 bases and J lost 11, with 24 bases in between. CDR3 sequence reads: CASSRQAQGGLGQYF. The CDR3 DNA is TGTGCCAGCAGCCGACAGGCGCAGGGTGGGCTTGGGCAGTATTTT.

The genes are TRBV7-2 and TRBJ2-5, with D tentatively TRBD1 (6 bases). Germline assignment: CDR1 SGHTA and CDR2 FQGNSA. The CDR3 is made up of 13 amino acids. The V and J ends lost 5 bases and 11 bases respectively, with 18 bases between them. The CDR3 reads CASSVTGSGGQYF. CDR3 coding DNA: TGTGCCAGCAGCGTAACAGGGTCCGGTGGGCAGTACTTC.

The rearrangement links TRBV27 to TRBJ1-1; a possible D gene is TRBD1 (5 bases). This CDR3 has 17 amino acids. Trimming took 3 bases from V and 4 from J, leaving 21 bases between them. The germline CDR1 and CDR2 sequences are MNHEY and SMNVEV (reference sequence). This CDR3 is CASSFLPGGSRGTEAFF. The CDR3 DNA reads as TGTGCCAGCAGTTTTTTGCCAGGTGGGTCGAGGGGCACTGAAGCTTTCTTT.

The table lists this clone with a few counts. This chain uses TRBV19 with TRBJ2-4; D remains unclear. Germline lookup yields CDR1 LNHDA and CDR2 SQIVND (reference sequence). V was clipped by 5 bases and J by 2 bases, with 4 bases between them. This CDR3 spans 12 amino acids. The CDR3 DNA is TGTGCCAGTAGTCAAACCAAAAACATTCAGTACTTC. It yields the protein CASSQTKNIQYF.